This record covers a single T cell receptor (beta chain). The table came from immunoSEQ multiplex PCR; TCRdb's copy has only in-frame clones and leaves some out. The data show about 140,000 clones, with 88% seen just once and about 2% held by the top ten. This entry belongs to a study of blood T cell repertoires in COVID-19. About the research overall: Acute-phase and convalescent COVID-19 samples originated in the United States, Italy and Spain. PBMCs, B-cell-depleted T cells, or T cells provided the cDNA or gDNA that made up the material.

CDR3 length: 11 residues. Germline CDR1 and CDR2: MNHEY and SMNVEV (reference sequence). V was shortened by 8 bases and J by 3 bases, with 6 bases between the two germline ends. The chain combines TRBV27 with TRBJ2-3, with D possibly being TRBD2 (5 bases). Sequenced sample: peripheral blood. The receptor was isolated from a man aged 70 or older with acute or convalescent COVID-19. The CDR3 sequence is CASGRTDTQYF. CDR3 coding DNA: TGTGCCAGCGGGAGAACAGATACGCAGTATTTT.